This T cell receptor (beta chain) is drawn from a study of CD8 T cells in ankylosing spondylitis. The CDR3 consists of 15 residues. Germline CDR1 and CDR2: SGHRS and YFSETQ. V was clipped by 3 bases and J by 2 bases; unmatched bases: 8. General study points: Seemingly characteristic of ankylosing spondylitis blood was a TCR beta motif consisting of about 8 highly homologous variants. Disease-linked clones were reportedly significantly enriched in matched ankylosing spondylitis synovial fluid.

TCRdb re-called the 5' RACE reads through MiXCR, storing one row per CDR3 protein. The table has about 800,000 distinct CDR3 sequences, 12% seen once. A word on this clonotype: Its antigen is unidentified.

This receptor was obtained from a male donor with ankylosing spondylitis. Sequencing input: blood, either unsorted or a sorted T cell fraction (not recorded which). The chain links TRBV5-1 to TRBJ2-7; 7 bases fit TRBD2. The CDR3 DNA is TGCGCCAGCAGCTCACGCGGGACTACAACCTACGAGCAGTACTTC. Translation: CASSSRGTTTYEQYF.